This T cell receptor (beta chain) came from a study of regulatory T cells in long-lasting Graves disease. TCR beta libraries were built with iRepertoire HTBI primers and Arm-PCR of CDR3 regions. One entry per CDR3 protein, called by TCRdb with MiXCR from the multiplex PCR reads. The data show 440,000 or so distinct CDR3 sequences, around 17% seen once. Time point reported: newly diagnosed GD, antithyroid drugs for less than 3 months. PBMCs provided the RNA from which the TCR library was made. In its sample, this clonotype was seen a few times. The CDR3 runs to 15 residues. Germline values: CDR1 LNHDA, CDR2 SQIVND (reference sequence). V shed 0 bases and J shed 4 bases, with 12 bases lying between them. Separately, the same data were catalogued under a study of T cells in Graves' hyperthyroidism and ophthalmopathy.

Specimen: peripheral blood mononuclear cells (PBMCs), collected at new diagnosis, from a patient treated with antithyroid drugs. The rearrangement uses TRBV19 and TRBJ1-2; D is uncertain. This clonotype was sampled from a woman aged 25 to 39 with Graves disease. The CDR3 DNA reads TGTGCCAGTAGTATAGATCGCGGAAGACTCTATGGCTACACCTTC. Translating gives CASSIDRGRLYGYTF.